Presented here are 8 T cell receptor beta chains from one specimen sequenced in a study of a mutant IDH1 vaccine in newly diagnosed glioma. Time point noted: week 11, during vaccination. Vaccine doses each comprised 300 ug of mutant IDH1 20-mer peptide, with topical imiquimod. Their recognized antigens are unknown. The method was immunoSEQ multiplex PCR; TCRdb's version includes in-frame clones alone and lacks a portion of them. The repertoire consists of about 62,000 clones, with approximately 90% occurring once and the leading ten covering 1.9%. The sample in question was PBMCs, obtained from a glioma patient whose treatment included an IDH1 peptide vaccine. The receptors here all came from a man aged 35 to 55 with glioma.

The CDR3 nucleotides are TGTGCCAGCTCACCACCTTATAGGGGCATCGGGGAGCTGTTTTTT. Protein sequence: CASSPPYRGIGELFF. The V call is TRBV18, the J call TRBJ2-2; tentatively, D is TRBD1 (5 bases). V was shortened by 0 bases and J by 7 bases, with 12 bases between the two germline ends. The germline CDR1 and CDR2 sequences are KGHSH and LQKENI. The CDR3 spans 15 residues.

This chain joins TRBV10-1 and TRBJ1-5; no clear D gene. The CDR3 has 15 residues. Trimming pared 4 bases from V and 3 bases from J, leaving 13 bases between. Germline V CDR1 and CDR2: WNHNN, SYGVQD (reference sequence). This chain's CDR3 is CASSVGSRVNQPQHF. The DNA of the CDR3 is TGCGCCAGCAGTGTGGGCAGCCGGGTCAATCAGCCCCAGCATTTT.

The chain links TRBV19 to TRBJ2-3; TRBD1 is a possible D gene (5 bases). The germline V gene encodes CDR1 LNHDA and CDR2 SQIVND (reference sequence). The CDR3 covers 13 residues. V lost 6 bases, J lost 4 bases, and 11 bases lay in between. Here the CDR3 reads CASRGLSSDTQYF. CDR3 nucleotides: TGTGCCAGTAGGGGGCTCTCATCAGATACGCAGTATTTT.

The DNA for the CDR3 is TGTGCCAGCAGCGAGGGACGGAACATTCCCTTCGCTTTCTTT. Protein: CASSEGRNIPFAFF. The chain has TRBV11-2 and TRBJ1-1, with D possibly being TRBD1 (5 bases). The CDR3 is made up of 14 amino acids. Germline lookup yields CDR1 SGHAT and CDR2 FQNNGV. Trimming cost V 5 bases and J 11 bases, with 21 bases left between them.

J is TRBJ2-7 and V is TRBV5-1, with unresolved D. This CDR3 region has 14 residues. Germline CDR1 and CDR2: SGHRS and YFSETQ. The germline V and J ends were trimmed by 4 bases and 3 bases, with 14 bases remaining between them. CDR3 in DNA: TGCGCCAGCAGCAGAACAGCGAGCAACTACGAGCAGTACTTC. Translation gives CASSRTASNYEQYF.

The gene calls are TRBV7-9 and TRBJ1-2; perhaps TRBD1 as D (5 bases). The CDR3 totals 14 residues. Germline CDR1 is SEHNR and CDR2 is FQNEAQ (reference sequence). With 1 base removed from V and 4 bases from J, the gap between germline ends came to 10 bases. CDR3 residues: CASSLGGLSYGYTF. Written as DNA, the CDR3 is TGTGCCAGCAGCTTAGGGGGACTAAGCTATGGCTACACCTTC. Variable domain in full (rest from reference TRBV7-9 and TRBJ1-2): DTGVSQNPRHKITKRGQNVTFRCDPISEHNRLYWYRQTLGQGPEFLTYFQNEAQLEKSRLLSDRFSAERPKGSFSTLEIQRTEQGDSAMYLCASSLGGLSYGYTFGSGTRLTVV.

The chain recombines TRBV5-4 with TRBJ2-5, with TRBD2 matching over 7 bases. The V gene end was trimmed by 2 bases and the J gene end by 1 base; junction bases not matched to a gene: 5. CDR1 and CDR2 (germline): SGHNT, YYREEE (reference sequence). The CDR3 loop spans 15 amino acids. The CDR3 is CASSLMGLFQETQYF. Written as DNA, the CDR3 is TGTGCCAGCAGCTTAATGGGACTATTCCAAGAGACCCAGTACTTC.

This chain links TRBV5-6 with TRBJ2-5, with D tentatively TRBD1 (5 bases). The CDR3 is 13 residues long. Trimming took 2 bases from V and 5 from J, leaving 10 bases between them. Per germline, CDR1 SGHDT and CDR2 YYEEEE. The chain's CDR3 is CASSFRGMETQYF. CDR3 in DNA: TGTGCCAGCAGCTTTAGGGGCATGGAGACCCAGTACTTC.